These 16 T cell receptor beta chains came from one sample sequenced in a study of blood T cell repertoires in COVID-19. Clones were read by immunoSEQ multiplex PCR, and TCRdb kept only the in-frame ones, dropping some. The profile shows 300,000 to 400,000 clones, 85% to 90% of them singletons. The sample comprised peripheral blood. These receptors all stem from a woman in her seventies with COVID-19, enrolled during active disease.

This clone was detected only a few times. The V gene is TRBV30, the J gene TRBJ1-6; TRBD1 matches 8 bases. This CDR3 has 15 residues. In germline, CDR1 is GTSNPN, CDR2 SVGIG (reference sequence). V lost 1 base to trimming and J lost 5 bases; unmatched junction nucleotides: 4. The CDR3 bases are TGTGCCTGGAGTGCCGGGACAGGCCATAATTCACCCCTCCACTTT. Translation: CAWSAGTGHNSPLHF.

The chain links TRBV5-1 to TRBJ2-3; tentative D call: TRBD2 (6 bases). This CDR3 has 16 amino acids. Trimming shortened V by 0 bases and J by 0 bases, and 11 bases separated the two germline ends. Germline V gives CDR1 SGHRS, CDR2 YFSETQ. The CDR3 nucleotides read TGCGCCAGCAGCTTGGATGGGGGGATTAGCACAGATACGCAGTATTTT. It yields the protein CASSLDGGISTDTQYF.

This clone was observed once. This chain joins TRBV9 and TRBJ2-1, with D tentatively TRBD1 (5 bases). Trimming removed 1 base from V and 7 bases from J, with 6 bases in between. Germline-derived CDR1 and CDR2 are SGDLS and YYNGEE. The CDR3 covers 12 residues. The CDR3 DNA reads TGTGCCAGCAGCGTACAGGGAAATGAGCAGTTCTTC. Its protein product is CASSVQGNEQFF. Drawing the rest from reference TRBV9 and TRBJ2-1, the complete variable domain is DSGVTQTPKHLITATGQRVTLRCSPRSGDLSVYWYQQSLDQGLQFLIQYYNGEERAKGNILERFSAQQFPDLHSELNLSSLELGDSALYFCASSVQGNEQFFGPGTRLTVL.

This chain links TRBV6-2 or TRBV6-3 with TRBJ1-4; D may be TRBD1 (5 bases). The germline V and J ends were trimmed by 6 bases and 8 bases, with 16 bases remaining between them. The CDR3 is 14 amino acids. Germline CDR1 is MNHEY and CDR2 is SVGEGT. CDR3 protein: CASSQGDTQEKLFF. Written as DNA, the CDR3 is TGTGCCAGCAGCCAGGGAGACACACAAGAAAAACTGTTTTTT.

The chain recombines TRBV6-6 with TRBJ1-2; 7 bases are shared with TRBD1. Looked up from germline, CDR1 is MNHNY and CDR2 is SVGAGI (reference sequence). The CDR3 is 11 residues long. V was clipped by 6 bases and J by 8 bases; unmatched bases: 3. The CDR3 loop reads CASSRQGGYTF. The CDR3 bases are TGTGCCAGCAGCCGACAGGGAGGCTACACCTTC.

This clone was seen a handful of times. The genes are TRBV24-1 and TRBJ1-1; 8 bases match TRBD1. The CDR3 covers 15 residues. V trimming: 5 bases; J trimming: 1 base; junction bases outside the gene matches: 5. CDR1 KGHDR and CDR2 SFDVKD come from the germline V gene. CDR3 DNA: TGTGCCACCAGTGGAGGGACAGGTGAGAACACTGAAGCTTTCTTT. This codes for CATSGGTGENTEAFF.

The count of this clone is one. V and J are TRBV6-1 and TRBJ1-2; D is unresolved. Germline lookup yields CDR1 MNHNS and CDR2 SASEGT. This CDR3 region has 15 residues. Trimming removed 2 bases at V and 5 bases at J, with 15 bases between. CDR3 sequence reads: CASSEWFGVGYGYTF. The CDR3, as DNA: TGTGCCAGCAGTGAATGGTTCGGGGTTGGGTATGGCTACACCTTC.

The genes are TRBV6-5 and TRBJ1-4; D remains unclear. Germline V CDR1 and CDR2: MNHEY, SVGAGI. There are 15 residues in the CDR3. Trimming took off 2 bases at V and 8 bases at J, with 15 bases between the two ends. This CDR3 reads CASSYLGFGGEKLFF. The CDR3 nucleotides are TGTGCCAGCAGTTACCTCGGGTTTGGCGGAGAAAAACTGTTTTTT.

In this sample, this clone turned up once. The chain combines TRBV4-1 with TRBJ1-3, with 7 bases lining up with TRBD1. The length of the CDR3 is 15 residues. Germline CDR1 is MGHRA and CDR2 is YSYEKL. V shed 1 base, J shed 4 bases, and the junction held 4 bases outside the gene matches. CDR3 nucleotide sequence: TGCGCCAGCAGCCAAGGTACAGGGGCGGGAAACACCATATATTTT. It yields the protein CASSQGTGAGNTIYF.

This chain connects TRBV30 to TRBJ2-1; 9 bases agree with TRBD2. CDR3 size: 15 residues. The ends lost 5 bases at V and 8 bases at J; junction bases unmatched: 13. Per the germline V gene, CDR1 is GTSNPN and CDR2 is SVGIG (reference sequence). This CDR3 is CAWGRGGLAAHEQFF. The CDR3 region has the DNA TGTGCCTGGGGTCGCGGGGGACTAGCTGCCCATGAGCAGTTCTTC.

The gene calls are TRBV7-2 and TRBJ2-1, with 8 bases identical to TRBD1. Germline V gene data show CDR1 as SGHTA and CDR2 as FQGNSA. V trimming: 5 bases; J trimming: 2 bases; junction bases outside the gene matches: 11. CDR3 size: 17 residues. The CDR3 spells CASSTRTGIGTYNEQFF. CDR3 nucleotide sequence: TGTGCCAGCAGCACACGGACAGGGATCGGAACCTACAATGAGCAGTTCTTC.

This clone was seen a few times. V and J are TRBV29-1 and TRBJ1-3, with 7 nucleotides matching TRBD1. Germline V gene sequence: CDR1 SQVTM, CDR2 ANQGSEA. CDR3 size: 14 residues. V was pared by 2 bases and J by 4 bases, with 5 bases of the junction left unmatched. The CDR3 DNA follows: TGCAGCGTTGAATGGGTCAGGGGGGGAAACACCATATATTTT. This gives the protein CSVEWVRGGNTIYF.

This clone was seen more than once but under ten times. The rearrangement uses TRBV2 and TRBJ1-1; possibly TRBD1 for D (6 bases). Per germline, CDR1 SNHLY and CDR2 FYNNEI. The V and J ends lost 7 bases and 3 bases respectively, with 12 bases between them. This CDR3 has 13 amino acids. DNA of the CDR3: TGTGCCAGCACGGGGGGGCGCGACACTGAAGCTTTCTTT. Protein: CASTGGRDTEAFF.

This chain joins TRBV5-6 and TRBJ2-3; 7 bases match TRBD2. The V gene's germline CDR1 is SGHDT and CDR2 YYEEEE. Losses at the gene ends were 4 bases for V and 4 bases for J; bases not matched to a gene: 6. The CDR3 runs to 14 residues. CDR3 residues: CASSLAGVADTQYF. CDR3 coding DNA: TGTGCCAGCAGCCTCGCGGGGGTCGCAGATACGCAGTATTTT. Based on the CDR3 plus reference TRBV5-6 and TRBJ2-3, the full variable domain is DAGVTQSPTHLIKTRGQQVTLRCSPKSGHDTVSWYQQALGQGPQFIFQYYEEEERQRGNFPDRFSGHQFPNYSSELNVNALLLGDSALYLCASSLAGVADTQYFGPGTRLTVL.

This clone was counted a few times. CDR3 residues: CASSWTGARFEAFF. The CDR3 DNA follows: TGTGCCAGCAGCTGGACAGGGGCTCGTTTTGAAGCTTTCTTT. The chain couples TRBV11-2 to TRBJ1-1, with TRBD1 matching 9 bases. The CDR3 totals 14 residues. Losses at the gene ends were 4 bases for V and 7 bases for J; bases not matched to a gene: 7. CDR1 is SGHAT, CDR2 FQNNGV, per germline.

The rearrangement joins TRBV6-5 to TRBJ2-7; possible D gene TRBD1, 6 bases. The germline V and J ends were trimmed by 10 bases and 6 bases, with 19 bases remaining between them. This CDR3 has 13 amino acids. Germline CDR1 MNHEY, CDR2 SVGAGI. CDR3 DNA: TGTGCCACATTCCATGAGACAGGACGCGAGCAGTACTTC. As protein: CATFHETGREQYF.